This entry lists 11 T cell receptor beta chains sequenced from one sample in a study of control samples from healthy donors and cancer patients. Clones were sequenced by immunoSEQ multiplex PCR, and TCRdb holds only the in-frame ones, with some missing. The sample holds approximately 54,000 clones; 88% are singletons and the top ten take 35% to 50%. Sequencing used PBMCs. These receptors came from a man aged 50 to 60 with head and neck cancer.

This clone occurred a few times. This sequence joins TRBV10-1 and TRBJ2-3, with 10 bases lining up with TRBD2. V shed 0 bases, J shed 5 bases, and the junction held 8 bases outside the gene matches. This CDR3 region has 17 residues. The germline V gene has CDR1 WNHNN and CDR2 SYGVQD (reference sequence). The CDR3, as DNA: TGCGCCAGCAGTGAGTCTCCAGCGGGGGGGCGTGTAGATACGCAGTATTTT. It translates to CASSESPAGGRVDTQYF.

The chain uses TRBV7-2 and TRBJ1-2; weak D call: TRBD1 (5 bases). V was cut by 5 bases and J by 2 bases, with 18 bases left in between. CDR3 length: 16 amino acids. Germline loops: CDR1 SGHTA, CDR2 FQGNSA. CDR3 sequence (DNA): TGTGCCAGCAGCCATATTGGTCGGGGGTCCAACTATGGCTACACCTTC. It codes for CASSHIGRGSNYGYTF.

V usage is TRBV4-1 and J usage is TRBJ2-3; possible D gene TRBD1, 7 bases. This CDR3 is built from 12 residues. Trimming removed 9 bases from V and 3 bases from J, with 10 bases in between. CDR1 is MGHRA, CDR2 YSYEKL, per germline. The CDR3 sequence: CASAGGTDTQYF. The CDR3 DNA reads TGCGCCAGTGCAGGGGGGACAGATACGCAGTATTTT.

This chain joins TRBV28 and TRBJ1-1; 7 bases align to TRBD1. Germline CDR1 and CDR2: MDHEN and SYDVKM. Trimming took 10 bases from V and 1 from J; bases not matched to a gene: 9. The CDR3 spans 14 residues. The CDR3: CATTGDRRNTEAFF. CDR3 coding DNA: TGTGCCACTACCGGGGACAGACGGAACACTGAAGCTTTCTTT. Complete variable domain (other parts from reference TRBV28 and TRBJ1-1): DVKVTQSSRYLVKRTGEKVFLECVQDMDHENMFWYRQDPGLGLRLIYFSYDVKMKEKGDIPEGYSVSREKKERFSLILESASTNQTSMYLCATTGDRRNTEAFFGQGTRLTVV.

The rearrangement links TRBV7-2 to TRBJ2-1, with 10 bases fitting TRBD2. This CDR3 contains 15 residues. J lost 10 bases, V lost 5 bases, and 11 bases had no gene match. Per the germline V gene, CDR1 is SGHTA and CDR2 is FQGNSA. The DNA of the CDR3 is TGTGCCAGCAGCCATTCTCTAGCGGGGGTGGGCGAGCAGTTCTTC. Translated, it gives CASSHSLAGVGEQFF.

This chain links TRBV28 with TRBJ2-3, with D perhaps TRBD1 (8 bases). The V and J ends lost 6 bases and 2 bases respectively, with 15 bases between them. The CDR3 has 15 residues. Germline V gene sequence: CDR1 MDHEN, CDR2 SYDVKM. In DNA form, the CDR3 reads TGTGCCAGCAGCCGAACAGGGGGGGCCACAGATACGCAGTATTTT. Protein sequence: CASSRTGGATDTQYF.

This clone was observed a few times. J is TRBJ1-2 and V is TRBV7-2; the D gene is possibly TRBD1 (5 bases). CDR3 length: 15 residues. Trimming removed 5 bases at V and 2 bases at J, with 15 bases between. Germline V lookup: CDR1 SGHTA, CDR2 FQGNSA. Here the CDR3 DNA reads TGTGCCAGCAGCCAAATCAGGGTTCCCAACTATGGCTACACCTTC. Amino acids: CASSQIRVPNYGYTF.

This clone was seen only once. The chain couples TRBV27 to TRBJ2-7, with TRBD1 matching over 11 bases. Germline CDR1 is MNHEY and CDR2 is SMNVEV (reference sequence). J was trimmed by 4 bases and V by 0 bases; bases with no gene match: 5. This CDR3 comprises 16 residues. The CDR3 reads CASSLSGTGGLYEQYF. DNA for the CDR3: TGTGCCAGCAGTTTATCTGGGACAGGGGGTTTGTACGAGCAGTACTTC.

V is TRBV20-1 and J is TRBJ2-7; D remains ambiguous. Trimming took off 6 bases at V and 6 bases at J, with 12 bases between the two ends. The CDR3 length is 11 residues. Per the germline V gene, CDR1 is DFQATT and CDR2 is SNEGSKA (reference sequence). The DNA of the CDR3 is TGCAGTGCGTCCCCAGGTACCGAGCAGTACTTC. It is translated as CSASPGTEQYF.

V and J are TRBV4-3 and TRBJ2-3, with a weak D call TRBD2 (6 bases). Trimming shortened V by 0 bases and J by 3 bases, and 10 bases separated the two germline ends. Germline V CDR1 and CDR2: LGHNA, YSLEER. The CDR3 runs 15 residues. The chain's CDR3 is CASSQEAGRTDTQYF. CDR3 in DNA: TGCGCCAGCAGCCAAGAGGCGGGGCGGACAGATACGCAGTATTTT.

This clone showed up just once. This rearrangement joins TRBV4-2 to TRBJ1-3, with a possible D match to TRBD1 (6 bases). The CDR3 is 16 residues long. Trimming left V 1 base short and J 5 bases short, with 15 bases between. CDR1 LGHNA and CDR2 YNFKEQ come from the germline V gene. The DNA for the CDR3 is TGTGCCAGCAGCCAAGTCAGCCAGGGGTCGAGAAACACCATATATTTT. Its translation is CASSQVSQGSRNTIYF.